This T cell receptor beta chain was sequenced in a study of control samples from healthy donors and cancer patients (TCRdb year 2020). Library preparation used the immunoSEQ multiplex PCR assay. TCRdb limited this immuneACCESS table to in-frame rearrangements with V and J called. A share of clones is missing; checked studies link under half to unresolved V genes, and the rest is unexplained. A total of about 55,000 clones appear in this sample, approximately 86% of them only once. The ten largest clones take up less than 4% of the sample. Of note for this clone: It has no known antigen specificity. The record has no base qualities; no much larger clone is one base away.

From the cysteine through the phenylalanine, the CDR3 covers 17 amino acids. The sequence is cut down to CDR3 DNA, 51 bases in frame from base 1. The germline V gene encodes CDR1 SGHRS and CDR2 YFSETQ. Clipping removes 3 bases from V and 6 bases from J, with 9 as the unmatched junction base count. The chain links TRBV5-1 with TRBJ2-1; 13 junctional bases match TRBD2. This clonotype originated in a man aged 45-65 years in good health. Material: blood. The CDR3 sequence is CASSSTVLAGGPNEQFF. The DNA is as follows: TGCGCCAGCAGCTCCACCGTACTAGCGGGAGGGCCCAATGAGCAGTTCTTC.